Each of the 9 T cell receptor beta chains below was sequenced from the same sample in a study of Ad26.COV2.S vaccination and SARS-CoV-2 variants. Profiled with immunoSEQ multiplex PCR; TCRdb holds only in-frame clones, not every one. The data show some 500,000 clones, about 88% seen once. This sample's treatment: around 19 received Ad26.COV2.S at low or high dose, single or two shots; several received placebo; per-sample allocation not given. Sampling was done on day 63 after the first vaccine or placebo injection. Sample: peripheral blood, taken in a trial of Ad26.COV2.S vaccine versus placebo. The receptor set was obtained from a person aged 18 to 65 who received the Ad26.COV2.S COVID-19 vaccine or a placebo.

The V gene is TRBV6-5, the J gene TRBJ1-2; D gene uncertain. This CDR3 contains 13 residues. CDR1 and CDR2 from the germline V gene are MNHEY and SVGAGI. V lost 0 bases and J 4 bases, leaving 6 bases between the germline ends. The CDR3 protein is CASSYSGIYGYTF. Here the CDR3 DNA reads TGTGCCAGCAGTTACTCGGGTATCTATGGCTACACCTTC.

The genes are TRBV5-5 and TRBJ1-4, with unresolved D. V shed 5 bases and J shed 2 bases, with 7 bases lying between them. The CDR3 is made up of 13 amino acids. CDR1 and CDR2 from the germline V gene are SGHKS and YYEKEE (reference sequence). Written as DNA, the CDR3 is TGTGCCAGCAGTCGTATCACTAATGAAAAACTGTTTTTT. It yields the protein CASSRITNEKLFF.

The chain joins TRBV7-3 to TRBJ2-2; the match to TRBD1 covers 7 bases. The CDR3 totals 15 residues. Per the germline V gene, CDR1 is SGHTA and CDR2 is FQGTGA. Trimming cost V 0 bases and J 6 bases; bases outside gene matches: 4. CDR3 nucleotides: TGTGCCAGCAGCTTAACAACAGGGGCCCCCGGGGAGCTGTTTTTT. The encoded protein is CASSLTTGAPGELFF.

This clone was recorded once. V gene TRBV20-1 combines with J gene TRBJ1-1; no clear D. V lost 5 bases to trimming and J lost 1 base, with 5 bases between them. The germline gives CDR1 DFQATT, CDR2 SNEGSKA (reference sequence). CDR3 length: 11 residues. CDR3 DNA: TGCAGTGCTCCAAGGAACACTGAAGCTTTCTTT. Translated, it gives CSAPRNTEAFF.

This rearrangement joins TRBV7-8 to TRBJ2-7; no firm D call. Per the germline V gene, CDR1 is SGHVS and CDR2 is FQNEAQ. Trimming took off 5 bases at V and 0 bases at J, with 11 bases between the two ends. This CDR3 has 14 residues. CDR3 residues: CASSPLSNSYEQYV. The CDR3 DNA sequence: TGTGCCAGCAGCCCCTTGTCTAACTCCTACGAGCAGTACGTC.

This chain connects TRBV27 to TRBJ2-3, with D possibly TRBD1 on 6 matching bases. Germline CDR1 and CDR2: MNHEY and SMNVEV (reference sequence). The CDR3 is 13 residues long. V was cut by 6 bases and J by 4 bases, with 11 bases left in between. CDR3 bases: TGTGCCAGCAGGAAGGGGGTTGCAGATACGCAGTATTTT. Protein product: CASRKGVADTQYF.

The chain uses TRBV25-1 and TRBJ1-1; D not resolved. V lost 4 bases, J lost 1 base, and 4 bases lay in between. Germline V CDR1 and CDR2: MGHDK, SYGVNS. The CDR3 is made up of 12 amino acids. As DNA, the CDR3 is TGTGCCAGCAGTGTGGAGAACACTGAAGCTTTCTTT. It yields the protein CASSVENTEAFF.

The chain uses TRBV4-3 and TRBJ2-5, with TRBD1 matching 9 bases. CDR3 size: 15 residues. Germline CDR1 is LGHNA and CDR2 is YSLEER. Trimming removed 3 bases from V and 5 bases from J; junction bases left unmatched: 7. The CDR3 region is CASSHRDRAWETQYF. The CDR3 bases are TGCGCCAGCAGCCACCGGGACAGGGCTTGGGAGACCCAGTACTTC.

The chain carries TRBV5-4 and TRBJ1-5; the D is unclear. The germline gives CDR1 SGHNT, CDR2 YYREEE (reference sequence). There are 12 residues in the CDR3. V gave up 4 bases and J gave up 6 bases, with 8 bases separating them. CDR3 protein: CASSREGQPQHF. The CDR3 nucleotides read TGTGCCAGCAGCAGGGAAGGTCAGCCCCAGCATTTT.